This T cell receptor beta chain was captured in a study of CD8 T cells in ankylosing spondylitis. Ten or more counts support this clonotype. The CDR3 length is 16 residues. V dropped 6 bases and J dropped 2 bases, with 16 bases sitting between them. Germline values: CDR1 MNHNS, CDR2 SASEGT. TCRdb analysed the 5' RACE reads with MiXCR anew, one entry per CDR3 protein. Here the sample spans 220,000 or so distinct CDR3 sequences, approximately 10% being singletons. The sample was blood, either unsorted or a sorted T cell fraction (not recorded which). The origin of this receptor is a male donor with ankylosing spondylitis or in good health (not recorded which). The chain is built from TRBV6-1 and TRBJ1-4; no reliable D call. This chain's CDR3 is CASRGSDPRTNEKLFF. CDR3 in DNA: TGTGCCAGCAGGGGTTCGGACCCCCGCACTAATGAAAAACTGTTTTTT.